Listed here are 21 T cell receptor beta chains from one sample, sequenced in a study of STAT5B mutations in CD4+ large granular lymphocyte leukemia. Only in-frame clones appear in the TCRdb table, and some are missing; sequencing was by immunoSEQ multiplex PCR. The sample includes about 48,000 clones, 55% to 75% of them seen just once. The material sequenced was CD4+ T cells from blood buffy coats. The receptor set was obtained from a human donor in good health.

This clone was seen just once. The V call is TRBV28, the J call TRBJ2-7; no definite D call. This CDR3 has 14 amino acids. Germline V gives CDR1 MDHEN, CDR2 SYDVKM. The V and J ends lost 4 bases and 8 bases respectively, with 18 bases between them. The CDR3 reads CASSSLRSRLKQYV. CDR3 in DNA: TGTGCCAGCAGTTCCCTCCGGTCCCGCCTCAAGCAGTACGTC.

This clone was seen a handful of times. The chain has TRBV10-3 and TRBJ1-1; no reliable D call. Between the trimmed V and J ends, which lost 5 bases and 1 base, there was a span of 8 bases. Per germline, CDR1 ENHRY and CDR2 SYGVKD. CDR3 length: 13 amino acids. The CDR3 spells CAISSTANTEAFF. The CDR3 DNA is TGTGCCATCAGTTCAACAGCGAACACTGAAGCTTTCTTT.

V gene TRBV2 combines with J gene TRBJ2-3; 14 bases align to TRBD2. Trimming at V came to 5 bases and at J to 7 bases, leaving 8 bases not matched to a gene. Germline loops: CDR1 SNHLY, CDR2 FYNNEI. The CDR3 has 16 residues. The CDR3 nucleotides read TGTGCCAGCAGTTCCCTGACTAGCGGGGGGGCCAATACGCAGTATTTT. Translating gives CASSSLTSGGANTQYF.

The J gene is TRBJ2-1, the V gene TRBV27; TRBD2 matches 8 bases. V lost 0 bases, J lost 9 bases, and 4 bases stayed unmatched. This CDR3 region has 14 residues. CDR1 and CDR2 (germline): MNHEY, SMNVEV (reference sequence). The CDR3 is CASSLSPRGGEQFF. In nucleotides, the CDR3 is TGTGCCAGCAGTTTATCCCCCCGGGGGGGTGAGCAGTTCTTC.

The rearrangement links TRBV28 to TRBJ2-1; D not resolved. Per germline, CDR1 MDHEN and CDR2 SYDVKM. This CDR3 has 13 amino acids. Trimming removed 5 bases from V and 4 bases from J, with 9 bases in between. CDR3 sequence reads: CASSQEMYNEQFF. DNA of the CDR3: TGTGCCAGCAGTCAGGAAATGTACAATGAGCAGTTCTTC.

CDR3 amino acids: CASSPLTSGGYTDTQYF. The DNA for the CDR3 is TGTGCCAGCAGCCCCTTGACTAGCGGGGGGTACACAGATACGCAGTATTTT. The chain combines TRBV4-2 with TRBJ2-3, with 13 bases matching TRBD2. The J segment lost 2 bases and the V segment lost 4 bases, leaving 6 bases of the junction unmatched. This CDR3 region has 17 residues. Germline V gene lookup returns CDR1 LGHNA and CDR2 YNFKEQ.

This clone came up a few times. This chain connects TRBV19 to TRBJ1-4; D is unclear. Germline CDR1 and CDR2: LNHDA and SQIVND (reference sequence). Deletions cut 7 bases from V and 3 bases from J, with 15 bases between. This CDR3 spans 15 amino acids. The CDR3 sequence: CASNRVRGPNEKLFF. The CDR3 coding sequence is TGTGCCAGTAACCGAGTACGTGGGCCTAATGAAAAACTGTTTTTT. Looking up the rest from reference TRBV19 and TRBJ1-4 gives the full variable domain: DGGITQSPKYLFRKEGQNVTLSCEQNLNHDAMYWYRQDPGQGLRLIYYSQIVNDFQKGDIAEGYSVSREKKESFPLTVTSAQKNPTAFYLCASNRVRGPNEKLFFGSGTQLSVL.

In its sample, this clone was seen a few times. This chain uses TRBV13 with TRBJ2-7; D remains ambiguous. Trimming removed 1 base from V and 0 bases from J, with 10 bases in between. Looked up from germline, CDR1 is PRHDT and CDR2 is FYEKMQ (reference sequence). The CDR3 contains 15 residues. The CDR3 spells CASSLEGRSSYEQYF. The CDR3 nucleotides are TGTGCCAGCAGCTTAGAGGGCCGCAGCTCCTACGAGCAGTACTTC.

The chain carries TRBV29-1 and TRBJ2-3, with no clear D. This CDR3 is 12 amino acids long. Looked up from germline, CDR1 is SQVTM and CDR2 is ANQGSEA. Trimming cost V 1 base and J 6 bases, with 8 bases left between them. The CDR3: CSVEGSSDTQYF. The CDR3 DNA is TGCAGCGTTGAAGGTAGCAGCGATACGCAGTATTTT.

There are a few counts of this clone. The CDR3 sequence is CASRAKGTEAFF. CDR3 DNA sequence: TGTGCCAGCAGAGCCAAGGGAACTGAAGCTTTCTTT. The rearrangement links TRBV28 to TRBJ1-1; D is unclear. V lost 6 bases to trimming and J lost 5 bases, with 10 bases between them. Germline V gene sequence: CDR1 MDHEN, CDR2 SYDVKM. The CDR3 runs to 12 residues.

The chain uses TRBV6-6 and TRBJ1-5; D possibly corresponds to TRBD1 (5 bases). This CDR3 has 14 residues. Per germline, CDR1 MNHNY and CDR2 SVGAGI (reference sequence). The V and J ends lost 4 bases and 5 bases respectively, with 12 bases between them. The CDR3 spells CASSSGPGDQPQHF. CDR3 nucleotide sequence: TGTGCCAGCAGTTCGGGGCCCGGCGATCAGCCCCAGCATTTT.

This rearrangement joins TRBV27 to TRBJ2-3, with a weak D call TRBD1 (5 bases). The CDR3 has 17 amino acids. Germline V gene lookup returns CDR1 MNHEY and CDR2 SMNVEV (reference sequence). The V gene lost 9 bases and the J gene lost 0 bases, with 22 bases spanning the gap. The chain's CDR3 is CARITIQGFTSTDTQYF. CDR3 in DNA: TGTGCCAGAATAACCATCCAGGGATTTACTAGCACAGATACGCAGTATTTT.

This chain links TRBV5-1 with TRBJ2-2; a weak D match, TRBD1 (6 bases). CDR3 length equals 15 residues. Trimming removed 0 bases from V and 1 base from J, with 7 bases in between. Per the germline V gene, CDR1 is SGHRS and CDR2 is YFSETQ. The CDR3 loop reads CASSLADRNTGELFF. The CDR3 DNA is TGCGCCAGCAGCTTGGCGGACAGGAACACCGGGGAGCTGTTTTTT.

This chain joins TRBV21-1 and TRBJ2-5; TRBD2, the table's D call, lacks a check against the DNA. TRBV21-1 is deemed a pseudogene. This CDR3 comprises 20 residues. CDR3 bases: TGTGCCAGCAGCAAAGAAATGTGGGCGGGAAGATTAGGGTTTGGGGAGACCCAGTACTTC. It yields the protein CASSKEMWAGRLGFGETQYF.

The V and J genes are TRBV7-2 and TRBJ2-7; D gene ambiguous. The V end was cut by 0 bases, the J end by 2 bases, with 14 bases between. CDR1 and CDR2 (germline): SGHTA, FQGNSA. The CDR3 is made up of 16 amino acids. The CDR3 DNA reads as TGTGCCAGCAGCTTAGCGGACGGAGCAATAACCTACGAGCAGTACTTC. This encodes CASSLADGAITYEQYF.

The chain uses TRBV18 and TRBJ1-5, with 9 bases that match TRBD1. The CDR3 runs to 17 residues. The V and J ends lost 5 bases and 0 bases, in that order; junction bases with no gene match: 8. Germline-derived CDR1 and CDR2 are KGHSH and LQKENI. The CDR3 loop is CASSAGTGTSSNQPQHF. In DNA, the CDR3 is TGTGCCAGCTCAGCCGGGACAGGGACGAGTAGCAATCAGCCCCAGCATTTT. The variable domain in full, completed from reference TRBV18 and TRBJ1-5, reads NAGVMQNPRHLVRRRGQEARLRCSPMKGHSHVYWYRQLPEEGLKFMVYLQKENIIDESGMPKERFSAEFPKEGPSILRIQQVVRGDSAAYFCASSAGTGTSSNQPQHFGDGTRLSIL.

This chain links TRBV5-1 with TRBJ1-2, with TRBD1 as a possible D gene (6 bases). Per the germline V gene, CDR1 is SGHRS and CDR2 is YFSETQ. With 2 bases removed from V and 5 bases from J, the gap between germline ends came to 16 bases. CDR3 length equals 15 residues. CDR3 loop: CASSFSQGVGYGYTF. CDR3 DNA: TGCGCCAGCAGCTTTTCACAGGGAGTAGGGTATGGCTACACCTTC.

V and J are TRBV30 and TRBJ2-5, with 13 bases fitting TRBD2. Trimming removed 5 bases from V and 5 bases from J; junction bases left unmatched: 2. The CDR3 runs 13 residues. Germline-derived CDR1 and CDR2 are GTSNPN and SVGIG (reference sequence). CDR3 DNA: TGTGCCTGGGGACTAGCGGGGGTGGAGACCCAGTACTTC. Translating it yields CAWGLAGVETQYF.

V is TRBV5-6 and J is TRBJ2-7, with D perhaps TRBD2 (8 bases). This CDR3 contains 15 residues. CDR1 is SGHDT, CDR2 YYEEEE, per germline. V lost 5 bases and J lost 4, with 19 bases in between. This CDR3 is CASSSGTATLYEQYV. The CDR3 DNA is TGTGCCAGCAGTAGCGGGACAGCCACACTATACGAGCAGTACGTC.

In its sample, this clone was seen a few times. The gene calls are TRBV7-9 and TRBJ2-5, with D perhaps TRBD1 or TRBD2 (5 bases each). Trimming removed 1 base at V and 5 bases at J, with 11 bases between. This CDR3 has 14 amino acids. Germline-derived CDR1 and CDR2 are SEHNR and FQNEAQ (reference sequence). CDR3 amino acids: CASSLEGRPETQYF. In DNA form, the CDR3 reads TGTGCCAGCAGCTTAGAGGGACGCCCGGAGACCCAGTACTTC.

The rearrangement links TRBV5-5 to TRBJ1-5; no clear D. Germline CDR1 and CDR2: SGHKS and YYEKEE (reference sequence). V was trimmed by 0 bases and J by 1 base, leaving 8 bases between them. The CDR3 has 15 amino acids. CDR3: CASSLGFGSNQPQHF. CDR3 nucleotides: TGTGCCAGCAGCTTGGGGTTCGGGAGCAATCAGCCCCAGCATTTT.